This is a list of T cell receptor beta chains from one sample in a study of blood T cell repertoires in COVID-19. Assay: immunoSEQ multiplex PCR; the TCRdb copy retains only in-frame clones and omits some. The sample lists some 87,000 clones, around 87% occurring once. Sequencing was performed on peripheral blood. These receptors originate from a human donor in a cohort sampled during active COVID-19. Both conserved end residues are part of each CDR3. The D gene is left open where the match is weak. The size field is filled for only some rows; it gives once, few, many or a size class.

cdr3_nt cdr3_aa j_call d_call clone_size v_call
TGTGCCAGCAGTTACTCGGGGACAGGCACTTTAGACACTGAAGCTTTCTTT CASSYSGTGTLDTEAFF TRBJ1-1 TRBD1 - TRBV6-2/TRBV6-3
TGTGCCACCAGCCGGGACAGGGGCAATCAGCCCCAGCATTTT CATSRDRGNQPQHF TRBJ1-5 TRBD1 - TRBV15
TGTGCCAGCATCCGCCAGGGGCCTGGAAACACCATATATTTT CASIRQGPGNTIYF TRBJ1-3 - - TRBV28
TGTGCCAGCAGCCAGGGGGGCATGGGGGAGACCCAGTACTTC CASSQGGMGETQYF TRBJ2-5 - - TRBV28
TGCGCCAGCAGCGCCGGACAGAGCTCCTACAATGAGCAGTTCTTC CASSAGQSSYNEQFF TRBJ2-1 - - TRBV5-1
TGCGCCAGCAGCTGGGGACAGGGAACTGGAAACACCATATATTTT CASSWGQGTGNTIYF TRBJ1-3 TRBD1 - TRBV5-1
TGTGCCAGCAGCTTAGAACTAGCGGGGGGGCTATATCTGAACTCCTACAATGAGCAGTTCTTC CASSLELAGGLYLNSYNEQFF TRBJ2-1 TRBD2 few TRBV7-8
TGTGCCTGGAGTTTTAAACAGGGGGCATTGGATACGCAGTATTTT CAWSFKQGALDTQYF TRBJ2-3 TRBD1 - TRBV30
TGTGCCAGCAGCTTGGTACCCGGGTCGTTCTACGAGCAGTACTTC CASSLVPGSFYEQYF TRBJ2-7 - - TRBV5-6
TGTGCCAGCAGTTGGCAAGCCGGGGAGCTGTTTTTT CASSWQAGELFF TRBJ2-2 - - TRBV6-2/TRBV6-3
TGTGCCAGCAGCCCGGGGGACCAGCCCCAGCATTTT CASSPGDQPQHF TRBJ1-5 - few TRBV7-9
TGTGCCAGCAGCCCAAGGGGTTCCGGGAACACTGAAGCTTTCTTT CASSPRGSGNTEAFF TRBJ1-1 - once TRBV5-8
TGCGCCAGCAGCCAAGACGCGGTGGGGAGCTCCTACAATGAGCAGTTCTTC CASSQDAVGSSYNEQFF TRBJ2-1 - - TRBV4-3
TGTGCCAGCAGCTTAGGGACAACGGACACAGATACGCAGTATTTT CASSLGTTDTDTQYF TRBJ2-3 - once TRBV7-2
TGCGCCAGCAGCCGAACTAGCACAGATACGCAGTATTTT CASSRTSTDTQYF TRBJ2-3 - - TRBV5-1
TGTGCCAGTAGTCGGGGGGGCGGCACCGGGGAGCTGTTTTTT CASSRGGGTGELFF TRBJ2-2 TRBD2 - TRBV19
TGCGCCAGCAGCCAAGATAGGGGACAGGGGTTTGGAACTAAAGGGACCGGGGAGCTGTTTTTT CASSQDRGQGFGTKGTGELFF TRBJ2-2 TRBD1 once TRBV4-3
TGTGCCAGCAGCCAAGCCAGGGTAAATCAGCCCCAGCATTTT CASSQARVNQPQHF TRBJ1-5 - - TRBV3-1/TRBV3-2
TGTGCCAGCAGCCATTTACCGCGAGCGAACACCGGGGAGCTGTTTTTT CASSHLPRANTGELFF TRBJ2-2 - - TRBV3-1/TRBV3-2
TGTGCCTGGAGTGAATTCAGAGGAGCTGCTAACTATGGCTACACCTTC CAWSEFRGAANYGYTF TRBJ1-2 - - TRBV30
TGTGCCAGCAGCGAGACTAGCGGTTTTCAGCAGTACTTC CASSETSGFQQYF TRBJ2-7 TRBD2 - TRBV28
TGCGCCAGCAGTGTGGGCGCTGAGCAGTTCTTC CASSVGAEQFF TRBJ2-1 - - TRBV5-1
TGCGCCAGCAGCACCGGGTCCTCCTACGAGCAGTACTTC CASSTGSSYEQYF TRBJ2-7 - - TRBV5-1
TGTGCCAGTTCGACCGGACTCGAGCAGTACTTC CASSTGLEQYF TRBJ2-7 - - TRBV19
TGTGCCAGCAGTTTAGAGCGGGGTTTATACGAGCAGTACTTC CASSLERGLYEQYF TRBJ2-7 TRBD2 - TRBV28
TGTGCCAGCAGCTTTGGTAGGGGTCGGGTCCAAGAGACCCAGTACTTC CASSFGRGRVQETQYF TRBJ2-5 - - TRBV7-3
TGTGCCAGTAGTATATACGGTCCCACTACCGGAAACACCATATATTTT CASSIYGPTTGNTIYF TRBJ1-3 - - TRBV19
TGTGCCAGCAGTCAGGACAGGGGGCTCTATGGCTACACCTTC CASSQDRGLYGYTF TRBJ1-2 TRBD1 - TRBV2
TGTGCCAGCAGCAAACAGGGGAGGTCCTCCTACGAGCAGTACTTC CASSKQGRSSYEQYF TRBJ2-7 - - TRBV5-4
TGTGCCTGGAGGGTTGGGGGACAGCTCTACAATGAGCAGTTCTTC CAWRVGGQLYNEQFF TRBJ2-1 TRBD1 few TRBV30
TGTGCCAGCAGCTTGACAGGGGGCGAGGGGACTGAAGCTTTCTTT CASSLTGGEGTEAFF TRBJ1-1 TRBD1 - TRBV5-4
TGTGCCAGCAGCCCCGAGGCGGCGGGAGCTTTCTTT CASSPEAAGAFF TRBJ1-1 - - TRBV7-9
TGTGCCAGCAGCTTTCGACAGGGCGGTGGTTCACCCCTCCACTTT CASSFRQGGGSPLHF TRBJ1-6 TRBD1 - TRBV5-5
TGTGCCAGCAGCCCCCGCCAGGGATCAGGAAACACCATATATTTT CASSPRQGSGNTIYF TRBJ1-3 - few TRBV9
TGTGCCAGCAGCTTAGCACAGGGAAGGGGCACTGAAGCTTTCTTT CASSLAQGRGTEAFF TRBJ1-1 - - TRBV7-9
TGCGCCAGCAGGAAACTAGCGGGGGGCAACTCCTACAATGAGCAGTTCTTC CASRKLAGGNSYNEQFF TRBJ2-1 TRBD2 - TRBV10-2
TGTGCCAGCAGTGGACCGGGACTTCCATCCTACGAGCAGTACTTC CASSGPGLPSYEQYF TRBJ2-7 - once TRBV28
TGTGCCAGCAGTACCACTCAGGGCCATCAGCCCCAGCATTTT CASSTTQGHQPQHF TRBJ1-5 - - TRBV2
TGTGCCAGCAGCGTAGCGGGCCCACGGGGCAATGAGCAGTTCTTC CASSVAGPRGNEQFF TRBJ2-1 - - TRBV9
TGTGCCAGCAGTGCCCGCAGGGGGGACTACGAGCAGTACTTC CASSARRGDYEQYF TRBJ2-7 - once TRBV27
TGTGCCAGCAGTAAACAGGGTGCGGTGTTCGGCTACACCTTC CASSKQGAVFGYTF TRBJ1-2 - - TRBV6-5
TGTGCCTGGAGTGGTACAGCTTATGGCTACACCTTC CAWSGTAYGYTF TRBJ1-2 - - TRBV30
TGTGCCAGCAGCTGGGGGCAGGGTTACTACAATGAGCAGTTCTTC CASSWGQGYYNEQFF TRBJ2-1 - - TRBV6-2/TRBV6-3
TGTGCCAGCAGCGTTACTGATCTTGGTGGAAACACCATATATTTT CASSVTDLGGNTIYF TRBJ1-3 - - TRBV9
TGTGCCAGCTCGGGACAGGGGGGAGAAAAACTGTTTTTT CASSGQGGEKLFF TRBJ1-4 TRBD1 - TRBV18
TGTGCCAGCAGCAAAGAGGGAGGCAGGGATGAAAAACTGTTTTTT CASSKEGGRDEKLFF TRBJ1-4 - - TRBV7-8
TGTGCCTGGGGATATCCTCGCCGGGATGGCTACACCTTC CAWGYPRRDGYTF TRBJ1-2 - - TRBV30
TGTGCCAGCAGCCAAGAGCGGGGGCAGTTTGAAGCTTTCTTT CASSQERGQFEAFF TRBJ1-1 - - TRBV4-2
TGTGCCAGCAGCTTGAAACAGGGGACAGATACGCAGTATTTT CASSLKQGTDTQYF TRBJ2-3 TRBD1 - TRBV5-4
TGTGCCAGCACCCGACAGGGAGCGCAGTACTTC CASTRQGAQYF TRBJ2-7 TRBD1 - TRBV6-5
TGTGCCAGCAGCAGGGCCATTCCACGGGGGTCACCCCTCCACTTT CASSRAIPRGSPLHF TRBJ1-6 - - TRBV5-4